The source of this T cell receptor (beta chain) is a study of T-cell reconstitution after alpha-beta-depleted transplantation in children. Per germline, CDR1 SGHDT and CDR2 YYEEEE. This CDR3 is built from 16 residues. J lost 1 base, V lost 2 bases, and 6 bases had no gene match. Overall study results and limits: In some patients, recipient T cells and intrathymic progenitors surviving conditioning explained high day-60 diversity. Reportedly, only several hundred clones from non-depleted graft cells drove alpha-beta T-cell counts at about two months.

About this clonotype: Its antigen is undetermined.

Library preparation (for TCRbeta) was performed with unique molecular identifiers. TCRdb reprocessed the PCR reads via MiXCR and lists one record per CDR3 protein. The sample yields 60,000 to 85,000 distinct CDR3 sequences, about a sixth seen once. The chain couples TRBV5-6 to TRBJ1-2, with 9 bases lining up with TRBD1. This specimen consisted of PBMCs, mostly from graft donor cells, obtained 360 days after TCRalphabeta/CD19-depleted stem cell transplant. This receptor was taken from a male patient between 2 and 10 years old who had a stem cell transplant for acute lymphoblastic leukemia, so the T cells may come from the graft donor. CDR3 DNA sequence: TGTGCCAGCAGCTTATCCGGGACAGGGAATAACTATGGCTACACCTTC. Its translation is CASSLSGTGNNYGYTF.